This T cell receptor (beta chain) appears in the sequencing data of a study of spatial heterogeneity in lung cancer. Study-wide results and limits: Resection blood, more than follow-up blood, showed ubiquitous expanded tumor TCRs.

This clonotype was seen at least ten times. Its specificity is unknown. MiXCR, applied by TCRdb to the 5' RACE reads, yields one record per CDR3 protein. This table has more than 65,000 distinct CDR3 sequences, about 8% appearing once. This CDR3 spans 14 amino acids. Germline V gene lookup returns CDR1 SQVTM and CDR2 ANQGSEA. V was trimmed by 6 bases and J by 2 bases, leaving 13 bases between them. The time point here: sample taken at primary tumor resection. Unsorted whole RNA samples from tumor, nontumor lung or frozen PBMC were sequenced. This TCR came from a male donor with early-stage non-small cell lung cancer. J is TRBJ1-4 and V is TRBV29-1; D not certain. Sequencing was performed on PBMCs, taken at surgery. CDR3 protein: CSVARSATNEKLFF. CDR3 coding DNA: TGCAGCGTCGCCCGCAGCGCGACTAATGAAAAACTGTTTTTT.